The source of this TCR beta chain is a study of T cell responses to AZD1222 COVID-19 vaccine. Germline CDR1 is SGHRS and CDR2 is YFSETQ. The V and J ends lost 0 bases and 6 bases, in that order; junction bases with no gene match: 5. CDR3 length: 15 amino acids. Only in-frame clones appear in the TCRdb table, and some are missing; sequencing was by immunoSEQ multiplex PCR. The sample lists 150,000 or so clones; approximately 89% were seen once. This sample comprised peripheral blood, obtained on day 0 of AZD1222 vaccination. J is TRBJ2-3 and V is TRBV5-1; 9 bases map to TRBD2. This TCR derives from an adult in good health. This chain's CDR3 is CASSLAVAGVDTQYF. The CDR3 coding sequence is TGCGCCAGCAGCTTGGCGGTAGCGGGAGTGGATACGCAGTATTTT.